The sequence of this TCR beta chain was determined in a study of cytomegalovirus exposure and HLA in healthy donors. Primers included in the PCR were 60 Vbeta and 13 Jbeta primers. TCRdb keeps only in-frame clones here, not all; method: immunoSEQ multiplex PCR. The table shows fewer than 200,000 clones, with approximately 80% occurring only once. CDR1 and CDR2 (germline): LGHNA, YNFKEQ. V shed 3 bases and J 4 bases; nucleotides not matched to a gene: 14. This CDR3 comprises 18 residues. The sequenced material came from PBMCs. J is TRBJ2-2 and V is TRBV4-2, with 7 bases identical to TRBD2. The clonotype was recovered from a woman aged 30 to 39 in good health and CMV-seropositive. CDR3 sequence (DNA): TGTGCCAGCAGCCAGGACCTTCGGGAGGTGGGAGGCACCGGGGAGCTGTTTTTT. As protein: CASSQDLREVGGTGELFF.